This TCR beta chain emerged from a study of cytomegalovirus exposure and HLA in healthy donors. Overall study results and limits: Reportedly, diagnosis of cytomegalovirus status by the classifier showed high specificity and sensitivity. In the roughly 120 validation repertoires, just under 95% of cluster scores exceeded 0, per a later analysis.

The donors were members of the validation cohort comprising about 130 subjects, separate from the roughly 670-subject first cohort. Clones were sequenced by immunoSEQ multiplex PCR, and TCRdb holds only the in-frame ones, with some missing. Altogether 250,000 to 400,000 clones are present, approximately 85% being singletons, with the ten largest covering roughly 0.96%. Points on this clone: The antigen is unknown.

Trimming cost V 2 bases and J 6 bases, with 11 bases left between them. The germline V gene has CDR1 ENHRY and CDR2 SYGVKD. The CDR3 consists of 13 residues. Sequences were obtained from PBMCs. The chain couples TRBV10-3 to TRBJ2-7, with D possibly matching TRBD1 (5 bases). This receptor was taken from a man aged 25-45 years in good health and CMV-seronegative. CDR3 bases: TGTGCCATCAGTGAGGGGCAGGGCGGCGAGCAGTACTTC. Translated, it gives CAISEGQGGEQYF.